The 4 T cell receptor beta chains below all came from one sample that was sequenced in a study of T-cell memory formation after mild COVID-19. Using its own MiXCR run on the 5' RACE reads, TCRdb lists one record per CDR3 protein. Among 250,000 to 400,000 distinct CDR3 sequences, roughly an eighth were seen once, and the ten largest hold roughly 21%. Sequencing used PBMCs or a T cell subset sorted from them (not recorded which). These receptors all come from a man aged 18 to 35 who had mild COVID-19 (a few samples of this study predate the infection). Cell type and time point are not known.

The CDR3 region is CASSLGSLSYEQYV. CDR3 bases: TGTGCCAGCAGCCTCGGATCACTCTCCTACGAGCAGTACGTC. The chain employs TRBV7-2 and TRBJ2-7, with D hard to call. Germline V CDR1 and CDR2: SGHTA, FQGNSA. CDR3 size: 14 residues. The ends were cut back, 5 bases at V and 0 bases at J, with 11 bases in the middle.

The chain joins TRBV27 to TRBJ2-2; perhaps TRBD2 as D (6 bases). Germline lookup yields CDR1 MNHEY and CDR2 SMNVEV (reference sequence). The V end lost 8 bases, the J end lost 7 bases, and 17 bases lay between the germline ends. This CDR3 comprises 14 residues. CDR3 coding DNA: TGTGCCAGCCGGCGGGGCCCGCAGATCGGGGAGCTGTTTTTT. Its translation is CASRRGPQIGELFF.

J is TRBJ1-1 and V is TRBV28, with D possibly matching TRBD1 (5 bases). The ends were cut back, 0 bases at V and 5 bases at J, with 10 bases in the middle. Germline V lookup: CDR1 MDHEN, CDR2 SYDVKM. This CDR3 is 14 amino acids long. In DNA, the CDR3 is TGTGCCAGCAGTTTATGGCAGGGCCGGACTGAAGCTTTCTTT. Its translation: CASSLWQGRTEAFF.

This rearrangement joins TRBV7-8 to TRBJ2-1; D possibly matches TRBD1 or TRBD2 (5 bases each). Trimming pared 4 bases from V and 4 bases from J, leaving 17 bases between. Germline V gives CDR1 SGHVS, CDR2 FQNEAQ. The CDR3 is 16 residues long. The CDR3 coding sequence is TGTGCCAGCAGCTCGGGGCCCTCCCCTCCTTACAATGAGCAGTTCTTC. Translation gives CASSSGPSPPYNEQFF. Using reference TRBV7-8 and TRBJ2-1 for the parts outside the CDR3, the full variable domain is GAGVSQSPRYKVAKRGQDVALRCDPISGHVSLFWYQQALGQGPEFLTYFQNEAQLDKSGLPSDRFFAERPEGSVSTLKIQRTQQEDSAVYLCASSSGPSPPYNEQFFGPGTRLTVL.